The clone carrying this T cell receptor beta chain occurred a few times. Antigen specificity is unknown. The data stem from a study of neoadjuvant nivolumab and ipilimumab in lung cancer. Study at large: The combination arm added day-1 ipilimumab 1 mg/kg to nivolumab 3 mg/kg on days 1, 15, 29.

Germline CDR1 is SGHRS and CDR2 is YFSETQ. V was trimmed by 4 bases and J by 3 bases, leaving 13 bases between them. The CDR3 covers 14 residues. Notes on the study in general: Pretherapy blood TCR richness correlated positively with resected tumor richness. TCR clonality did not significantly correlate with pathologic tumor regression.

Clones were read by immunoSEQ multiplex PCR, and TCRdb kept only the in-frame ones, dropping some. The data hold tens of thousands of clones, with about 92% observed a single time. The chain employs TRBV5-1 and TRBJ2-5, with D tentatively TRBD1 or TRBD2 (5 bases each). The clonotype was recovered from an adult with non-small cell lung cancer. The specimen was peripheral blood, collected after neoadjuvant nivolumab, alone or with ipilimumab, at or shortly before surgery. The CDR3 DNA follows: TGCGCCAGCAGCGAGAGGGTGGGGGAAGAGACCCAGTACTTC. Translated, it gives CASSERVGEETQYF.